This T cell receptor (beta chain) came from a study of T cell changes during pregnancy in multiple sclerosis. In germline, CDR1 is MNHEY, CDR2 SMNVEV (reference sequence). This CDR3 has 16 residues. J gave up 8 bases and V 4 bases, and 7 bases lay outside the gene matches. Method: immunoSEQ multiplex PCR; TCRdb's copy keeps in-frame clones and lacks some. The sample holds about 98,000 clones, 92% seen once. The sequence came from a female donor in good health, enrolled as a control in a pregnancy study. The genes are TRBV27 and TRBJ2-2, with 13 positions matching TRBD2. The sequencing used peripheral blood, collected after pregnancy. The CDR3 protein is CASSSGLAGVRGELFF. The CDR3, as DNA: TGTGCCAGCAGTTCCGGACTAGCGGGAGTAAGAGGGGAGCTGTTTTTT.